This T cell receptor (beta chain) comes out of a study of CD8 T cells in ankylosing spondylitis. Study-wide results and limits: Characteristic of ankylosing spondylitis blood, it appeared, was a TCR beta motif comprising about eight highly homologous variants. Earlier studies detected some motif variants in reactive arthritis synovial fluid and blood.

On this clonotype itself: Its target is not known.

This CDR3 is 15 amino acids long. Germline-derived CDR1 and CDR2 are LGHNA and YNFKEQ. The V and J ends lost 0 bases and 4 bases respectively, with 13 bases between them. TCRdb re-derived calls from the 5' RACE reads in MiXCR, one entry per CDR3 protein. The sample lists about 280,000 distinct CDR3 sequences; around 18% were seen once. V gene TRBV4-2 combines with J gene TRBJ2-7; no definite D call. This clonotype was obtained from a male donor with ankylosing spondylitis or in good health (not recorded which). The material sequenced was blood, either unsorted or a sorted T cell fraction (not recorded which). DNA of the CDR3: TGTGCCAGCAGCCAAGACCTAACCTCTATTTACGAGCAGTACGTC. Translated, it gives CASSQDLTSIYEQYV.